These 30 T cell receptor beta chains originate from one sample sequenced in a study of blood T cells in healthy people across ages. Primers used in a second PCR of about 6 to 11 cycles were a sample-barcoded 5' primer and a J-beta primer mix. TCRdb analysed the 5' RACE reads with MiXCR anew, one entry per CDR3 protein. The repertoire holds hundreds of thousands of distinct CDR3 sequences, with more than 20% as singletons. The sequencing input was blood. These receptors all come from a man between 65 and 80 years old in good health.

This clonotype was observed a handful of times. In nucleotides, the CDR3 is TGCAGTGCTAGCCCGACAGGGGACAATGAGCAGTTCTTC. Translating gives CSASPTGDNEQFF. V usage is TRBV20-1 and J usage is TRBJ2-5; 8 nucleotides line up with TRBD1. The DNA end favors TRBJ2-1, so the J call may be wrong. CDR3 length: 13 residues. Germline loops: CDR1 DFQATT, CDR2 SNEGSKA (reference sequence).

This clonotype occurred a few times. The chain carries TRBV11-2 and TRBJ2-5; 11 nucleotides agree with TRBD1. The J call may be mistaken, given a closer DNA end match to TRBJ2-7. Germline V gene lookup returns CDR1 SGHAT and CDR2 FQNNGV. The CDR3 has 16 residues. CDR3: CASSLVLGQGVYEQYF. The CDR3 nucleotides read TGTGCCAGCAGCTTAGTCCTGGGACAGGGGGTCTACGAGCAGTACTTC.

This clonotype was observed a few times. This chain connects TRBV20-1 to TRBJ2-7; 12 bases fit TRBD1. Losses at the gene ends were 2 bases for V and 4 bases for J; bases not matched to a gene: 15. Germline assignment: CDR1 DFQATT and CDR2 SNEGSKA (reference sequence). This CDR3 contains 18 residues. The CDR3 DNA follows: TGCAGTGCTAGAAAGTCCAATCGGGACAGGGGGCTTTCTTACGAGCAGTACTTC. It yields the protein CSARKSNRDRGLSYEQYF.

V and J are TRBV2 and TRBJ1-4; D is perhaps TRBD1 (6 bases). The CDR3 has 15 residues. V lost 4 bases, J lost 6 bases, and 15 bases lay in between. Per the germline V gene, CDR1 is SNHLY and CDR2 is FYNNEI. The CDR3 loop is CASSGATGSYEKLFF. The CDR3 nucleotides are TGTGCCAGCAGTGGTGCGACAGGATCATATGAAAAACTGTTTTTT.

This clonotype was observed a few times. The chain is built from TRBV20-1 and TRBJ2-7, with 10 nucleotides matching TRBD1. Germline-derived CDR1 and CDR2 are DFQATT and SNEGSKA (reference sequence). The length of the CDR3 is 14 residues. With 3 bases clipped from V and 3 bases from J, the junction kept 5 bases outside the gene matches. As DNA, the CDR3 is TGCAGTGCTAGTGCGGACAGGGGGAACTACGAGCAGTACTTC. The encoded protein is CSASADRGNYEQYF.

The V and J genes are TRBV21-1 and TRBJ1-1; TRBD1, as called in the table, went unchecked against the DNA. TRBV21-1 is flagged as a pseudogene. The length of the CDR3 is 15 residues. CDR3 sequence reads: CASSKYDRGNTEAFF. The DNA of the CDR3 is TGTGCCAGCAGCAAATATGACAGGGGGAACACTGAAGCTTTCTTT.

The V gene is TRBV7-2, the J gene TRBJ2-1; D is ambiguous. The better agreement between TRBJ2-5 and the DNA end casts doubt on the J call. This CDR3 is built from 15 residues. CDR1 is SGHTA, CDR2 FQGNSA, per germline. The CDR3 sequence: CASSQNGRNQETQYF. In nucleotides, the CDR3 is TGTGCCAGCAGCCAAAATGGACGAAACCAAGAGACCCAGTACTTC.

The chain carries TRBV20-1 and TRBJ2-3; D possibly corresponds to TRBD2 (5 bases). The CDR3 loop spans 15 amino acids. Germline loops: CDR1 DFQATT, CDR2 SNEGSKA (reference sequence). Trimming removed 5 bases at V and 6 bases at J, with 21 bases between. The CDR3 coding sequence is TGCAGTGCTGACCTCCCAGCGGCCTATGTTGATACGCAGTATTTT. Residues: CSADLPAAYVDTQYF.

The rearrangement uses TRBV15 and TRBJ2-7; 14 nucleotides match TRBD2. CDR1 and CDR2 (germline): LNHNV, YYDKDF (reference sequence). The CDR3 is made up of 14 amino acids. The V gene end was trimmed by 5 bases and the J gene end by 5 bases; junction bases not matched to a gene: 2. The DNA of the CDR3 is TGTGCCACCAGCGAGGGACTAGCGGGAGACGAGCAGTACTTC. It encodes CATSEGLAGDEQYF.

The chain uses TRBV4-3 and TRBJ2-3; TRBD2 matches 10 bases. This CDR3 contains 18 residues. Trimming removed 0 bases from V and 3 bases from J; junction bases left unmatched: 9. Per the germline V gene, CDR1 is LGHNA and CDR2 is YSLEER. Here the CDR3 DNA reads TGCGCCAGCAGCCAAGATGTGCTAGCGGGAGTCGGGACAGATACGCAGTATTTT. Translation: CASSQDVLAGVGTDTQYF.

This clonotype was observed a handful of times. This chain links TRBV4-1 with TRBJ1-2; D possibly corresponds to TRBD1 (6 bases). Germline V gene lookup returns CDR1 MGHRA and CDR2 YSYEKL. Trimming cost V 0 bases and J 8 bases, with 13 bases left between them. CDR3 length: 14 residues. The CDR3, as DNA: TGCGCCAGCAGCCAAGAGGAAGGGGGAGGAGGCTACACCTTC. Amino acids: CASSQEEGGGGYTF.

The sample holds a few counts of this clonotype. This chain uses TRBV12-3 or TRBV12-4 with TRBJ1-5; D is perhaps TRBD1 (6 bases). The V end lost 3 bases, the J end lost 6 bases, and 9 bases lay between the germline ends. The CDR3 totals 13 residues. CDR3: CASSFGGAQPQHF. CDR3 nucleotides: TGTGCCAGCAGTTTTGGGGGGGCTCAGCCCCAGCATTTT.

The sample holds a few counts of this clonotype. The CDR3 sequence is CASSPFGTPGETQYF. The CDR3 DNA follows: TGTGCCAGCAGCCCCTTCGGGACCCCCGGAGAGACCCAGTACTTC. The genes are TRBV28 and TRBJ2-5; D may match TRBD1 or TRBD2 (5 bases each). V lost 6 bases, J lost 4 bases, and 18 bases lay in between. CDR3 length equals 15 residues. Per the germline V gene, CDR1 is MDHEN and CDR2 is SYDVKM.

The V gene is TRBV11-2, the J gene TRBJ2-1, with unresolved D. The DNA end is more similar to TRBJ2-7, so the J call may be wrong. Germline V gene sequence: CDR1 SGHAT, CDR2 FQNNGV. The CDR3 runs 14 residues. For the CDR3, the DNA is TGTGCCAGCAGCGGATCGTTTTTCTCCTACGAGCAGTACTTC. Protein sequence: CASSGSFFSYEQYF.

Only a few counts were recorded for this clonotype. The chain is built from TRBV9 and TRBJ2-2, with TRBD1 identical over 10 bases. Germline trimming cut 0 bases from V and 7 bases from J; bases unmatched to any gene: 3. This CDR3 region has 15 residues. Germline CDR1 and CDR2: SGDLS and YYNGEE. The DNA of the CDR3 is TGTGCCAGCAGCGTAGGGACAGGGGGTGTCGGGGAGCTGTTTTTT. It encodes CASSVGTGGVGELFF.

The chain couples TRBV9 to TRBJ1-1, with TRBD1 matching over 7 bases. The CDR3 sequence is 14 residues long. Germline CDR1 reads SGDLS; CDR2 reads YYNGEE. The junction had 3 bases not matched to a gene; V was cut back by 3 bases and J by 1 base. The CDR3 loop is CASSERTGNTEAFF. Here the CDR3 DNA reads TGTGCCAGCAGCGAAAGGACAGGGAACACTGAAGCTTTCTTT.

Here the CDR3 DNA reads TGCGCCAGCAGCTCCGGGACAGGGAGCCAAGAGACCCAGTACTTC. Its translation: CASSSGTGSQETQYF. This chain uses TRBV5-1 with TRBJ2-5; 9 nucleotides match TRBD1. Trimming cost V 3 bases and J 1 base; bases outside gene matches: 4. Germline-derived CDR1 and CDR2 are SGHRS and YFSETQ. The CDR3 consists of 15 residues. Drawing the rest from reference TRBV5-1 and TRBJ2-5, the complete variable domain is KAGVTQTPRYLIKTRGQQVTLSCSPISGHRSVSWYQQTPGQGLQFLFEYFSETQRNKGNFPGRFSGRQFSNSRSEMNVSTLELGDSALYLCASSSGTGSQETQYFGPGTRLLVL.

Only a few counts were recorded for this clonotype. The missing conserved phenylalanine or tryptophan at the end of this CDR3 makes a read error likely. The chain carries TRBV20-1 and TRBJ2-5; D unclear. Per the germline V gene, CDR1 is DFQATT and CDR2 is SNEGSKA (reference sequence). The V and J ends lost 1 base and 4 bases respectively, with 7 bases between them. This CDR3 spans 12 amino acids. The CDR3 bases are TGCAGTGCTAGAGGGCCTGTAGAGACCCAGTACTCC. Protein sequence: CSARGPVETQYS.

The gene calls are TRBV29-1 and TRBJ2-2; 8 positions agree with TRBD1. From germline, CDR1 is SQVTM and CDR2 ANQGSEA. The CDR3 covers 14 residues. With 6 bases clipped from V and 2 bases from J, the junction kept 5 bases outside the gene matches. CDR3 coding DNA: TGCAGCGTCCAAGACAGGGGTAACACCGGGGAGCTGTTTTTT. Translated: CSVQDRGNTGELFF.

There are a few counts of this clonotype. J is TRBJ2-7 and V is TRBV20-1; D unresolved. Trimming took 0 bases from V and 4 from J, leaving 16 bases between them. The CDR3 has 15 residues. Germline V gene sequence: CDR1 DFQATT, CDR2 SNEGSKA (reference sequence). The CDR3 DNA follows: TGCAGTGCTAGAGATCCCCCCGTAGAACGGTACGAGCAGTACTTC. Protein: CSARDPPVERYEQYF.

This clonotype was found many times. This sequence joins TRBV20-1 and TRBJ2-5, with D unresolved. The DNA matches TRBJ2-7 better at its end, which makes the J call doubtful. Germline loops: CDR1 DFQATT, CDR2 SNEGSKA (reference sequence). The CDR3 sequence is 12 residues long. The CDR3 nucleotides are TGCAGTGCTAGAGTATTTTCCTACGAGCAGTACTTC. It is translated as CSARVFSYEQYF.

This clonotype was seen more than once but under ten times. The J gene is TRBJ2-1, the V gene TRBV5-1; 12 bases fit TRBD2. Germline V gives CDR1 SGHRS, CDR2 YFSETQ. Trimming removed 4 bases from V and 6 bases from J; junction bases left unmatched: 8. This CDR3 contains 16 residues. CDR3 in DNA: TGCGCCAGCAGCCTCCCACTAGCGGGGGGACCCAATGAGCAGTTCTTC. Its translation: CASSLPLAGGPNEQFF.

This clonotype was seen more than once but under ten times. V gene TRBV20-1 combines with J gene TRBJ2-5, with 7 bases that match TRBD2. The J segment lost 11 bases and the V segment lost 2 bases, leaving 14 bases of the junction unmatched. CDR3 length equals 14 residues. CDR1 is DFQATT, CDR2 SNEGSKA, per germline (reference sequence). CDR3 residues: CSARTGTTWEEQYF. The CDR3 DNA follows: TGCAGTGCTAGAACCGGGACTACCTGGGAGGAGCAGTACTTC.

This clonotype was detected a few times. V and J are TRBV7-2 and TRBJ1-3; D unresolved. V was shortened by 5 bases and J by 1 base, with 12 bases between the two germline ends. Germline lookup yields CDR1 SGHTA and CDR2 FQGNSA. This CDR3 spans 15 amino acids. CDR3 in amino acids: CASSAEGSSGNTIYF. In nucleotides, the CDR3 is TGTGCCAGCAGCGCGGAGGGTTCTTCTGGAAACACCATATATTTT.

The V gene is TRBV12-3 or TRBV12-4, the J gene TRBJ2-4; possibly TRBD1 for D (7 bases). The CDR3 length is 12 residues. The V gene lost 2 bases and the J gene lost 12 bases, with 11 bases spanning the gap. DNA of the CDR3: TGTGCCAGCAGTTTACAGGGGGGTGCTCAGTACTTC. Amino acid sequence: CASSLQGGAQYF.

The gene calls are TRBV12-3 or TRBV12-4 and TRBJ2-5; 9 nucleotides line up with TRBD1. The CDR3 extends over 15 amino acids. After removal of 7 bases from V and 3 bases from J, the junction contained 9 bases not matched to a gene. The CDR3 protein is CASTMAGTGKETQYF. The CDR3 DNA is TGTGCCAGCACTATGGCCGGGACAGGGAAAGAGACCCAGTACTTC.

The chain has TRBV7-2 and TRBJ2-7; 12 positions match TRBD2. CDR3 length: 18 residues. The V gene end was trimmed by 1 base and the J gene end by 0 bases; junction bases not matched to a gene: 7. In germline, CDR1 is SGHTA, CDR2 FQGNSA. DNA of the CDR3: TGTGCCAGCAGCTTAGGGTCGACTAGCGGGAGACCCTCCTACGAGCAGTACTTC. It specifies CASSLGSTSGRPSYEQYF. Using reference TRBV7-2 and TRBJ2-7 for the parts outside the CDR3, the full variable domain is GAGVSQSPSNKVTEKGKDVELRCDPISGHTALYWYRQSLGQGLEFLIYFQGNSAPDKSGLPSDRFSAERTGGSVSTLTIQRTQQEDSAVYLCASSLGSTSGRPSYEQYFGPGTRLTVT.

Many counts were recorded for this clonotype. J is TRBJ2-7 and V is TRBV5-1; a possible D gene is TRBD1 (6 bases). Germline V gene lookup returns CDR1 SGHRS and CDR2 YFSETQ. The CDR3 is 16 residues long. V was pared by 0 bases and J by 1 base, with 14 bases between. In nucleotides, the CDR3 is TGCGCCAGCAGCTTGGCATTGGGGGCTTCGTCCTACGAGCAGTACTTC. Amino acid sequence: CASSLALGASSYEQYF.

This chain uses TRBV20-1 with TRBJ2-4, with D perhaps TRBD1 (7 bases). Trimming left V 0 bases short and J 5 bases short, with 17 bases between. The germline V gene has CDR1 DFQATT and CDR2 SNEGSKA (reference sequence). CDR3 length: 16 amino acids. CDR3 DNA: TGCAGTGCTAGAGATTTAGCAGGGGGGTCGGAAAACATTCAGTACTTC. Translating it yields CSARDLAGGSENIQYF.

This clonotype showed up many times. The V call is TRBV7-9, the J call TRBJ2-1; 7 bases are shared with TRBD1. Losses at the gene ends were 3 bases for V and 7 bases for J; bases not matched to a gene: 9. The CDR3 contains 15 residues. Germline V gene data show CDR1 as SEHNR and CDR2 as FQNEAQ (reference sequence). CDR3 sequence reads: CASSFRDSYRNEQFF. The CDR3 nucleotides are TGTGCCAGCAGCTTTCGGGACAGTTATAGGAATGAGCAGTTCTTC.